This record concerns one TCR beta chain sequence. Its specificity is unknown. The data belong to a study of Ad26.COV2.S vaccination and SARS-CoV-2 variants. Study-level findings and limits: Substantial breadth in spike-specific CD8+ and CD4+ T cell responses was reportedly seen after vaccination.

Treatment indicated: 15 to 20 received Ad26.COV2.S at low or high dose, single or two shots; several received placebo; per-sample allocation not given. Following the first vaccine or placebo injection, samples were taken on day 63. In the vaccine, an Ad26 vector expressed the SARS-CoV-2 spike of the Wuhan strain. Using immunoSEQ multiplex PCR, the repertoire was profiled, and TCRdb retains in-frame clones only, with some absent. The sample includes more than 300,000 clones, approximately 80% of them seen just once. The CDR3 runs to 14 residues. This rearrangement joins TRBV21-1 to TRBJ2-4; TRBD2, the table's D call, lacks a check against the DNA. TRBV21-1 is designated a pseudogene. The material was peripheral blood, obtained in a trial of Ad26.COV2.S vaccine versus placebo. The TCR sequence derives from a person between 18 and 60 years old who received the Ad26.COV2.S COVID-19 vaccine or a placebo. In DNA form, the CDR3 reads TGTGCCAGCAGCAAAGTTTGGCAGCGTAACATTCAGTACTTC. Its protein product is CASSKVWQRNIQYF.